The T cell receptor beta chain described here comes from a study of cytomegalovirus exposure and HLA in healthy donors. Broader study findings: V- and J-gene trimming in TCR beta was tied to a missense DCLRE1C variant by an analysis performed later. Some highly shared sequence variants likely arose as a pipeline artifact. 150 or so TCR beta chains were listed as cytomegalovirus-associated.

Primers included in the PCR were 60 Vbeta and 13 Jbeta primers. Original methodology: An analysis performed later counted 75 million to 80 million unique TCR beta chains (roughly 11 million of them shared). The protocol was immunoSEQ multiplex PCR, while the TCRdb copy is restricted to in-frame clones and leaves out a portion. Clonal size and the V and J genes are those of that table, whereas D and trimming came from the DNA. The table records approximately 67,000 clones, 65% to 70% of them present only once. A word on this clone: The antigen is unknown.

This CDR3 has 13 residues. Germline CDR1 and CDR2: MNHEY and SVGAGI. Trimming shortened V by 0 bases and J by 6 bases, and 6 bases separated the two germline ends. This clonotype was sampled from a woman in her thirties in good health and CMV-seronegative. Sequencing was done on a sample of PBMCs. This chain links TRBV6-5 with TRBJ1-5; the D is unclear. As DNA, the CDR3 is TGTGCCAGCAGTTACTCGAGGTTTCAGCCCCAGCATTTT. Translation: CASSYSRFQPQHF.